The 3 T cell receptor beta chains below come from one sample, sequenced in a study of T cells in Graves' hyperthyroidism and ophthalmopathy. Amplification of TCR beta CDR3 regions was performed using RNA transcripts as template. Using the HTBI primer set, a first-round RT-PCR was run on the TCR CDR3. TCRdb reprocessed the multiplex PCR reads with MiXCR, giving one entry per CDR3 protein. The table has approximately 430,000 distinct CDR3 sequences, approximately 15% seen once. The source material was blood. These receptors all come from a man aged 18 to 29 with Graves' ophthalmopathy.

This sequence joins TRBV24-1 and TRBJ2-1; tentatively, D is TRBD1 or TRBD2 (6 bases each). The CDR3 consists of 15 residues. Trimming shortened V by 1 base and J by 6 bases, and 12 bases separated the two germline ends. Germline V lookup: CDR1 KGHDR, CDR2 SFDVKD. DNA of the CDR3: TGTGCCACCAGTGATTTTGGGGGGCAGGGCAATGAGCAGTTCTTC. This sequence encodes CATSDFGGQGNEQFF.

The rearrangement joins TRBV7-4 to TRBJ2-7; D assignment may be TRBD1 or TRBD2 (6 bases each). Trimming shortened V by 5 bases and J by 9 bases, and 20 bases separated the two germline ends. CDR3 length: 14 amino acids. Germline V gives CDR1 SGHVT, CDR2 SQSDAQ. CDR3 in amino acids: CASSAGQGVGVQYF. The CDR3 DNA sequence: TGTGCCAGCAGCGCGGGACAAGGGGTCGGGGTGCAGTACTTC. The variable domain in full, completed from reference TRBV7-4 and TRBJ2-7, reads GAGVSQSPRYKVAKRGRDVALRCDSISGHVTLYWYRQTLGQGSEVLTYSQSDAQRDKSGRPSGRFSAERPERSVSTLKIQRTEQGDSAVYLCASSAGQGVGVQYFGPGTRLTVT.

This clonotype occurred many times. V usage is TRBV7-2 and J usage is TRBJ2-3; no reliable D call. The germline V and J ends were trimmed by 5 bases and 8 bases, with 14 bases remaining between them. Germline V CDR1 and CDR2: SGHTA, FQGNSA. There are 13 residues in the CDR3. CDR3 DNA sequence: TGTGCCAGCAGCCGGGCCCTGCTGGGTACGCAGTATTTT. This gives the protein CASSRALLGTQYF. The entire variable domain, with the rest obtained from reference TRBV7-2 and TRBJ2-3, is as follows: GAGVSQSPSNKVTEKGKDVELRCDPISGHTALYWYRQSLGQGLEFLIYFQGNSAPDKSGLPSDRFSAERTGGSVSTLTIQRTQQEDSAVYLCASSRALLGTQYFGPGTRLTVL.